The 15 T cell receptor beta chains given below trace back to one sample, sequenced in a study of vaccination and CD4 T cells after COVID-19. Sequencing of the DNA from cultured CD4+ T cells was carried out with the Oncomine TCR Beta short-read assay. One entry per CDR3 protein results from TCRdb running MiXCR on the PCR reads. Of fewer than 15,000 distinct CDR3 sequences in the sample, 45% to 65% were seen once. Their specific antigens are unknown. The sample's treatment: approximately nine-day PBMC culture with coronavirus spike peptide pools or control peptides (ViraFEST assay). The sample comprised CD4+ T cells from blood, cultured in vitro. The receptors derive from a human donor who had recovered from COVID-19.

This clonotype was detected once. The chain couples TRBV24-1 to TRBJ1-2; no firm D call. The CDR3 consists of 14 residues. V shed 4 bases and J shed 7 bases, with 15 bases lying between them. Germline V gene sequence: CDR1 KGHDR, CDR2 SFDVKD. The CDR3 spells CATSDRRSVSGYTF. The CDR3 coding sequence is TGTGCCACCAGTGACCGAAGATCTGTCAGTGGCTACACCTTC.

The rearrangement uses TRBV11-3 and TRBJ2-2; tentative D call: TRBD2 (5 bases). Germline V gene data show CDR1 as SGHNT and CDR2 as YENEEA. V lost 5 bases and J lost 6, with 10 bases in between. CDR3 length: 13 amino acids. In DNA form, the CDR3 reads TGTGCCAGCAGCGGTAGCGATTCCGGGGAGCTGTTTTTT. This sequence encodes CASSGSDSGELFF. The variable domain in full, completed from reference TRBV11-3 and TRBJ2-2, reads EAGVVQSPRYKIIEKKQPVAFWCNPISGHNTLYWYLQNLGQGPELLIRYENEEAVDDSQLPKDRFSAERLKGVDSTLKIQPAELGDSAVYLCASSGSDSGELFFGEGSRLTVL.

The sample holds a few counts of this clonotype. CDR3 in DNA: TGTGCCAGCGGCACAGGACTTCCAATAGCCGGGGAGCTGTTTTTT. Translated, it gives CASGTGLPIAGELFF. The chain carries TRBV27 and TRBJ2-2; TRBD1 or TRBD2 may be the D gene (5 bases each). CDR1 is MNHEY and CDR2 is SMNVEV in the germline V gene (reference sequence). The CDR3 runs 15 residues. V was cut by 8 bases and J by 6 bases, with 19 bases left in between.

The CDR3 loop is CASTPVPGRAGTDTQYF. For the CDR3, the DNA is TGTGCCAGCACACCCGTGCCCGGGAGGGCCGGCACAGATACGCAGTATTTT. The chain carries TRBV7-6 and TRBJ2-3; 8 bases agree with TRBD2. V dropped 7 bases and J dropped 1; count of bases not matched to a gene: 13. Per the germline V gene, CDR1 is SGHVS and CDR2 is FNYEAQ. This CDR3 is 17 amino acids long. Together with reference TRBV7-6 and TRBJ2-3, the CDR3 gives the full variable domain: GAGVSQSPRYKVTKRGQDVALRCDPISGHVSLYWYRQALGQGPEFLTYFNYEAQQDKSGLPNDRFSAERPEGSISTLTIQRTEQRDSAMYRCASTPVPGRAGTDTQYFGPGTRLTVL.

The V call is TRBV28, the J call TRBJ2-7; possibly TRBD2 for D (5 bases). The CDR3 length is 12 residues. The V gene lost 8 bases and the J gene lost 6 bases, with 14 bases spanning the gap. The V gene's germline CDR1 is MDHEN and CDR2 SYDVKM. The CDR3 region has the DNA TGTGCCAGCGGAACCGGCGGAGGCGAGCAGTACTTC. Its protein product is CASGTGGGEQYF.

The V gene is TRBV10-3, the J gene TRBJ1-4, with a tentative D call TRBD1 (5 bases). The germline gives CDR1 ENHRY, CDR2 SYGVKD. V was clipped by 5 bases and J by 5 bases, with 15 bases between them. The CDR3 totals 15 residues. The CDR3 DNA reads TGTGCCATCAGTCTCGGGGACGGAGCCAATGAAAAACTGTTTTTT. Translation: CAISLGDGANEKLFF.

This clonotype is a singleton in its sample. The chain carries TRBV7-8 and TRBJ2-5, with unresolved D. This CDR3 is 13 amino acids long. The germline gives CDR1 SGHVS, CDR2 FQNEAQ. With 5 bases removed from V and 2 bases from J, the gap between germline ends came to 9 bases. CDR3 residues: CASSESHQETQYF. The CDR3 DNA reads TGTGCCAGCAGCGAGTCCCATCAAGAGACCCAGTACTTC.

The rearrangement links TRBV20-1 to TRBJ2-5; D gene uncertain. With 2 bases removed from V and 4 bases from J, the gap between germline ends came to 14 bases. The CDR3 totals 14 residues. Germline values: CDR1 DFQATT, CDR2 SNEGSKA (reference sequence). CDR3 in amino acids: CSARSGSDPETQYF. The CDR3 region has the DNA TGCAGTGCTAGATCCGGCTCTGACCCAGAGACCCAGTACTTC.

This sequence joins TRBV7-9 and TRBJ2-5; D unresolved. The CDR3 covers 13 residues. CDR1 is SEHNR and CDR2 is FQNEAQ in the germline V gene (reference sequence). Trimming left V 3 bases short and J 0 bases short, with 5 bases between. The CDR3 spells CASSLSHQETQYF. DNA for the CDR3: TGTGCCAGCAGCTTGTCACACCAAGAGACCCAGTACTTC.

This clonotype counts as large. The chain carries TRBV10-3 and TRBJ2-1; possible D gene TRBD2, 5 bases. Germline V gene sequence: CDR1 ENHRY, CDR2 SYGVKD. The V end was cut by 0 bases, the J end by 3 bases, with 9 bases between. The length of the CDR3 is 15 residues. CDR3 amino acids: CAISESVGNYNEQFF. For the CDR3, the DNA is TGTGCCATCAGTGAGTCGGTCGGGAACTACAATGAGCAGTTCTTC.

The V gene is TRBV3-1, the J gene TRBJ2-3; possibly TRBD1 or TRBD2 for D (5 bases each). Germline assignment: CDR1 LGHDT and CDR2 YNNKEL (reference sequence). With 4 bases removed from V and 10 bases from J, the gap between germline ends came to 12 bases. The CDR3 is made up of 12 amino acids. CDR3: CASSLGPGPQYF. The CDR3 region has the DNA TGTGCCAGCAGCCTGGGGCCGGGACCGCAGTATTTT.

The chain couples TRBV18 to TRBJ2-7; D is unclear. Germline CDR1 reads KGHSH; CDR2 reads LQKENI. V was clipped by 6 bases and J by 0 bases, with 6 bases between them. CDR3 length: 12 residues. CDR3 sequence: CASSPDSYEQYF. CDR3 DNA sequence: TGTGCCAGCTCCCCCGACTCCTACGAGCAGTACTTC.

The genes are TRBV7-9 and TRBJ1-6; D perhaps matches TRBD1 (5 bases). V shed 5 bases and J shed 3 bases, with 11 bases lying between them. The CDR3 is 15 amino acids. Germline loops: CDR1 SEHNR, CDR2 FQNEAQ (reference sequence). This CDR3 reads CASSLGQSYNSPLHF. As DNA, the CDR3 is TGTGCCAGCAGCCTCGGACAAAGCTATAATTCACCCCTCCACTTT.

In its sample, this clonotype was seen a few times. V usage is TRBV19 and J usage is TRBJ1-5; TRBD1 matches 10 bases. The germline CDR1 and CDR2 sequences are LNHDA and SQIVND (reference sequence). This CDR3 has 15 amino acids. The V gene end was trimmed by 9 bases and the J gene end by 2 bases; junction bases not matched to a gene: 7. CDR3 amino acids: CASSDRGDGNQPQHF. The CDR3, as DNA: TGTGCCAGCTCGGACAGGGGGGATGGCAATCAGCCCCAGCATTTT.

There are a few counts of this clonotype. V gene TRBV6-2 or TRBV6-3 combines with J gene TRBJ2-2; D not certain. CDR3 length: 14 amino acids. Germline CDR1 MNHEY, CDR2 SVGEGT. The V and J ends lost 0 bases and 1 base respectively, with 3 bases between them. The CDR3 sequence is CASSYSWNTGELFF. CDR3 nucleotide sequence: TGTGCCAGCAGTTACTCGTGGAACACCGGGGAGCTGTTTTTT.